The 18 T cell receptor beta chains in this list originate from one sample, sequenced in a study of blood T cell repertoires in COVID-19. TCRdb's copy holds only in-frame clones and misses some; the assay was immunoSEQ multiplex PCR. The sample consists of more than 200,000 clones, around four fifths of them appearing once. The sample taken for sequencing was peripheral blood. Receptors originate from a man aged 35 to 55 with acute or convalescent COVID-19.

This clone was found once. The V gene is TRBV16, the J gene TRBJ1-2; D remains ambiguous. CDR1 KGHSY and CDR2 FQNENV come from the germline V gene. This CDR3 is built from 12 residues. V was pared by 0 bases and J by 8 bases, with 7 bases between. CDR3 sequence reads: CASSQSQTGYTF. The DNA of the CDR3 is TGTGCCAGCAGCCAATCTCAGACAGGCTACACCTTC.

This sequence joins TRBV6-2 or TRBV6-3 and TRBJ2-5; the D is unclear. The CDR3 has 12 residues. Deletions cut 3 bases from V and 7 bases from J, with 9 bases between. Germline values: CDR1 MNHEY, CDR2 SVGEGT. CDR3 coding DNA: TGTGCCAGCAGTTATGCCACGGGGACCCAGTACTTC. This encodes CASSYATGTQYF.

The rearrangement joins TRBV5-8 to TRBJ1-5; tentatively, D is TRBD1 (5 bases). Germline CDR1 SGHTS, CDR2 YDEGEE. This CDR3 is built from 16 residues. Trimming left V 5 bases short and J 0 bases short, with 15 bases between. The CDR3 loop is CASRPRQTYSNQPQHF. CDR3 nucleotides: TGTGCCAGCAGACCAAGACAGACCTATAGCAATCAGCCCCAGCATTTT.

The chain recombines TRBV25-1 with TRBJ2-7, with TRBD2 matching over 8 bases. This CDR3 is built from 15 residues. Germline CDR1 MGHDK, CDR2 SYGVNS. V was clipped by 3 bases and J by 3 bases; unmatched bases: 7. In DNA, the CDR3 is TGTGCCAGCAGTGATTCGGGAGCGGGAGACTACGAGCAGTACTTC. Amino acids: CASSDSGAGDYEQYF.

In its sample, this clone was seen a few times. The same CDR3 arises from other DNA sequences in this sample as well. This chain uses TRBV9 with TRBJ1-2, with D possibly TRBD1 on 6 matching bases. Germline V lookup: CDR1 SGDLS, CDR2 YYNGEE. Between the trimmed V and J ends, which lost 0 bases and 2 bases, there was a span of 8 bases. The CDR3 runs to 14 residues. The CDR3 DNA reads TGTGCCAGCAGCGTAGGAGGACAGAACTATGGCTACACCTTC. It yields the protein CASSVGGQNYGYTF.

The V and J genes are TRBV10-3 and TRBJ2-1; a possible D gene is TRBD1 (5 bases). This CDR3 region has 15 residues. CDR1 is ENHRY, CDR2 SYGVKD, per germline. V was clipped by 3 bases and J by 5 bases, with 14 bases between them. The CDR3 reads CAISDWSAGNNEQFF. For the CDR3, the DNA is TGTGCCATCAGTGACTGGTCGGCAGGGAACAATGAGCAGTTCTTC.

The J gene is TRBJ1-1, the V gene TRBV7-3, with a tentative D call TRBD1 (5 bases). Germline values: CDR1 SGHTA, CDR2 FQGTGA. The CDR3 is made up of 18 amino acids. The ends were cut back, 5 bases at V and 2 bases at J, with 24 bases in the middle. CDR3 in DNA: TGTGCCAGCAGCCCCTCTATGGGGCTTTTCGGGAGAAACACTGAAGCTTTCTTT. This codes for CASSPSMGLFGRNTEAFF.

This clone was detected once. The rearrangement links TRBV19 to TRBJ2-5; 7 nucleotides agree with TRBD1. V shed 3 bases and J 3 bases; nucleotides not matched to a gene: 1. The CDR3 is 13 amino acids. CDR1 is LNHDA and CDR2 is SQIVND in the germline V gene (reference sequence). The CDR3 sequence is CASSIQGEETQYF. CDR3 DNA: TGTGCCAGTAGTATTCAGGGGGAAGAGACCCAGTACTTC.

The rearrangement uses TRBV18 and TRBJ1-4; 8 nucleotides agree with TRBD1. The CDR3 spans 14 residues. V was clipped by 3 bases and J by 8 bases; unmatched bases: 5. Germline CDR1 is KGHSH and CDR2 is LQKENI. The CDR3 DNA sequence: TGTGCCAGCTCACCCGACAGGGGTGGGGAAAAACTGTTTTTT. This gives the protein CASSPDRGGEKLFF.

The chain is built from TRBV18 and TRBJ2-1; D unresolved. CDR1 is KGHSH and CDR2 is LQKENI in the germline V gene. Deletions cut 2 bases from V and 8 bases from J, with 7 bases between. CDR3 length equals 12 residues. The CDR3: CASSPSVDEQFF. In DNA, the CDR3 is TGTGCCAGCTCACCAAGCGTGGATGAGCAGTTCTTC. The whole variable domain, remainder taken from reference TRBV18 and TRBJ2-1, is NAGVMQNPRHLVRRRGQEARLRCSPMKGHSHVYWYRQLPEEGLKFMVYLQKENIIDESGMPKERFSAEFPKEGPSILRIQQVVRGDSAAYFCASSPSVDEQFFGPGTRLTVL.

This chain links TRBV6-5 with TRBJ1-6, with D possibly matching TRBD1 (5 bases). The germline CDR1 and CDR2 sequences are MNHEY and SVGAGI. Trimming left V 2 bases short and J 15 bases short, with 11 bases between. This CDR3 comprises 12 residues. CDR3 sequence (DNA): TGTGCCAGCAGTTACGAAAGGGGACTCCTCCACTTT. Translation: CASSYERGLLHF.

The chain recombines TRBV7-8 with TRBJ1-2; 8 bases map to TRBD1. Germline V gene lookup returns CDR1 SGHVS and CDR2 FQNEAQ. The length of the CDR3 is 16 residues. V lost 1 base, J lost 5 bases, and 9 bases stayed unmatched. The CDR3 DNA reads TGTGCCAGCAGCTTAGAGACCGGGACAGGCGCTTATGGCTACACCTTC. It yields the protein CASSLETGTGAYGYTF.

The V gene is TRBV9, the J gene TRBJ1-2, with TRBD1 as a possible D gene (6 bases). Per the germline V gene, CDR1 is SGDLS and CDR2 is YYNGEE. Between the trimmed V and J ends, which lost 3 bases and 3 bases, there was a span of 15 bases. The CDR3 has 15 residues. The CDR3 DNA reads as TGTGCCAGCAGCGGAGACAGGAACCCGTACTATGGCTACACCTTC. It yields the protein CASSGDRNPYYGYTF.

The chain is built from TRBV29-1 and TRBJ1-2; possibly TRBD1 for D (6 bases). This CDR3 is built from 13 residues. In germline, CDR1 is SQVTM, CDR2 ANQGSEA. The germline V and J ends were trimmed by 3 bases and 3 bases, with 11 bases remaining between them. In DNA, the CDR3 is TGCAGCGTTGAGGAAGACAGGTACTATGGCTACACCTTC. Translation: CSVEEDRYYGYTF.

This chain connects TRBV12-3 or TRBV12-4 to TRBJ1-2; D is perhaps TRBD1 (5 bases). The V gene lost 2 bases and the J gene lost 8 bases, with 12 bases spanning the gap. The CDR3 covers 13 residues. Written as DNA, the CDR3 is TGTGCCAGCAGTTTAAAGGGCACAGGAGGCTACACCTTC. This translates into CASSLKGTGGYTF.

The genes are TRBV7-6 and TRBJ1-3; 8 nucleotides agree with TRBD1. This CDR3 contains 15 residues. The V and J ends lost 5 bases and 7 bases, in that order; junction bases with no gene match: 10. In germline, CDR1 is SGHVS, CDR2 FNYEAQ. The CDR3, as DNA: TGTGCCAGCAGCCCAAGGGGAGGACAGGGTAACACCATATATTTT. It translates to CASSPRGGQGNTIYF.

This clone was observed a handful of times. The CDR3 sequence: CARDRGTEQYF. The DNA of the CDR3 is TGTGCCAGGGACAGGGGCACGGAGCAGTACTTC. The chain carries TRBV30 and TRBJ2-7, with 10 bases fitting TRBD1. Trimming cost V 8 bases and J 7 bases; bases outside gene matches: 5. CDR3 length: 11 residues. Germline lookup yields CDR1 GTSNPN and CDR2 SVGIG (reference sequence). Looking up the rest from reference TRBV30 and TRBJ2-7 gives the full variable domain: SQTIHQWPATLVQPVGSPLSLECTVEGTSNPNLYWYRQAAGRGLQLLFYSVGIGQISSEVPQNLSASRPQDRQFILSSKKLLLSDSGFYLCARDRGTEQYFGPGTRLTVT.

The rearrangement joins TRBV7-9 to TRBJ2-1; D may be TRBD2 (5 bases). The CDR3 is made up of 18 amino acids. Germline lookup yields CDR1 SEHNR and CDR2 FQNEAQ (reference sequence). The V and J ends lost 4 bases and 2 bases respectively, with 21 bases between them. Written as DNA, the CDR3 is TGTGCCAGCAGCTCCATTGAGGTAGCGTCGACACCCTACAATGAGCAGTTCTTC. Its protein product is CASSSIEVASTPYNEQFF.